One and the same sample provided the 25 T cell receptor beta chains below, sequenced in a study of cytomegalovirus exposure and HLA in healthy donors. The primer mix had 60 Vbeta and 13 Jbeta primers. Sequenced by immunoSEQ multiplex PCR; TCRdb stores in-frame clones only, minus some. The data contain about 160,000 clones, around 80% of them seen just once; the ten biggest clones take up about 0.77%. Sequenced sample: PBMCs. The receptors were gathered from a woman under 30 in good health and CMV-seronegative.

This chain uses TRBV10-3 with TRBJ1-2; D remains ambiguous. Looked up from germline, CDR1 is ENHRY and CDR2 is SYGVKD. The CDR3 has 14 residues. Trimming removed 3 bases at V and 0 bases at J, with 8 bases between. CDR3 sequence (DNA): TGTGCCATCAGTGAAGATAGTACTAACTATGGCTACACCTTC. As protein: CAISEDSTNYGYTF.

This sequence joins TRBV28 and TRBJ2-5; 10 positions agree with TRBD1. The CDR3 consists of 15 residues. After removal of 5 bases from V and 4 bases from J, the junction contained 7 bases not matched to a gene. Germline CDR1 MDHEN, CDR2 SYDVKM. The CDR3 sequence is CASSPRGQGLETQYF. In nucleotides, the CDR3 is TGTGCCAGCAGTCCCAGGGGACAGGGGTTAGAGACCCAGTACTTC.

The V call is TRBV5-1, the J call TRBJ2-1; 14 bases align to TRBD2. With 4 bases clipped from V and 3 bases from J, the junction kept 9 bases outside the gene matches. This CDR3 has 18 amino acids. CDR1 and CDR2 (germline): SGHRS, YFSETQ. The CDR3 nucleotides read TGCGCCAGCAGCCCAGGGACTAGCGGGAGATACTTCTACAATGAGCAGTTCTTC. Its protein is CASSPGTSGRYFYNEQFF.

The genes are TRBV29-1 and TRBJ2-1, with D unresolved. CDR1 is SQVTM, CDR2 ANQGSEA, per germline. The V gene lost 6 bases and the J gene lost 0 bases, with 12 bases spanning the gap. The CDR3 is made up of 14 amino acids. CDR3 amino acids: CSVRVAVSYNEQFF. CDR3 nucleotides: TGCAGCGTCCGAGTCGCTGTCTCCTACAATGAGCAGTTCTTC.

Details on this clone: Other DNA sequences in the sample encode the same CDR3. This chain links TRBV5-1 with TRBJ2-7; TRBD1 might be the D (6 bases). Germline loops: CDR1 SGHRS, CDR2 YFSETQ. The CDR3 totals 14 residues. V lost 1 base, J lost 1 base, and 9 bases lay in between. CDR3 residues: CASSLTGSSYEQYF. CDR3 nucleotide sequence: TGCGCCAGCAGCTTGACAGGGTCTTCCTACGAGCAGTACTTC.

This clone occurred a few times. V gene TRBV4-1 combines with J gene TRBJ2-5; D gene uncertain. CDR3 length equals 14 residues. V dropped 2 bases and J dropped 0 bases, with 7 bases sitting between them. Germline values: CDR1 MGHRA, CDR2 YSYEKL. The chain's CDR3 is CASSQSGHQETQYF. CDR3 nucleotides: TGCGCCAGCAGCCAATCGGGTCACCAAGAGACCCAGTACTTC.

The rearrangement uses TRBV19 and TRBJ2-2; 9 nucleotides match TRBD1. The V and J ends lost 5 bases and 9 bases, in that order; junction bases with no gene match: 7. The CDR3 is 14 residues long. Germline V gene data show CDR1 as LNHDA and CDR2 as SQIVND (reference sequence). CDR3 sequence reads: CASSAPDRGRELFF. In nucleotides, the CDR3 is TGTGCCAGTAGTGCACCGGACAGGGGCCGGGAGCTGTTTTTT.

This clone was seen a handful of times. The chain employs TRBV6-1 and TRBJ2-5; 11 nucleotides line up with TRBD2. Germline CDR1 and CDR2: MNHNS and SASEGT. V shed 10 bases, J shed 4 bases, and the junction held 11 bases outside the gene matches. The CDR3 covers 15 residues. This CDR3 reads CATALLAGDLETQYF. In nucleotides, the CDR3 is TGTGCCACCGCACTACTAGCGGGAGACCTAGAGACCCAGTACTTC.

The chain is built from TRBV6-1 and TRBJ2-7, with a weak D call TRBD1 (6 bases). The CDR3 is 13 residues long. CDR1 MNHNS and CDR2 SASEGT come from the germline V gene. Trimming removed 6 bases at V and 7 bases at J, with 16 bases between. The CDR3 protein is CASSLQGTREQYF. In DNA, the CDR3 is TGTGCCAGCAGCCTACAGGGTACACGTGAGCAGTACTTC.

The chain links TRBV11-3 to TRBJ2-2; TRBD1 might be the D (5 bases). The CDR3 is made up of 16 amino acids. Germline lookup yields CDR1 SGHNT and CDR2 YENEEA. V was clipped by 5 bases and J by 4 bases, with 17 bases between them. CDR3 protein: CASSPKTVSLTGELFF. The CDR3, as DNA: TGTGCCAGCAGCCCCAAGACAGTGTCGCTCACCGGGGAGCTGTTTTTT.

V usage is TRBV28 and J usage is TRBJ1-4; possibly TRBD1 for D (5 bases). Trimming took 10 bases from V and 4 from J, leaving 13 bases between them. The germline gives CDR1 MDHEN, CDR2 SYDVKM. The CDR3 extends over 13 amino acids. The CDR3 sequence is CAIFDSVNEKLFF. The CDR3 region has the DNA TGTGCCATCTTCGACAGTGTTAATGAAAAACTGTTTTTT.

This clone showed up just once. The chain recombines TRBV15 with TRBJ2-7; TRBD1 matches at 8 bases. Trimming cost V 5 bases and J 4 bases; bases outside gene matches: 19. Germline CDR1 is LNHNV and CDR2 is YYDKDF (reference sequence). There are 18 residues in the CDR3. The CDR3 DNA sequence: TGTGCCACCAGCGTGTATCCCGCGATACAGGGGGACGGATACGAGCAGTACTTC. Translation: CATSVYPAIQGDGYEQYF.

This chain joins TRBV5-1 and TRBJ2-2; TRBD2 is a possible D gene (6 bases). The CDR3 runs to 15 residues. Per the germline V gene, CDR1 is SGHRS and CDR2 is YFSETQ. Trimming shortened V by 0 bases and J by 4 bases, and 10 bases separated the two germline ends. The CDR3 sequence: CASSLAGAGTGELFF. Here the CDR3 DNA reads TGCGCCAGCAGCTTGGCGGGAGCGGGCACCGGGGAGCTGTTTTTT.

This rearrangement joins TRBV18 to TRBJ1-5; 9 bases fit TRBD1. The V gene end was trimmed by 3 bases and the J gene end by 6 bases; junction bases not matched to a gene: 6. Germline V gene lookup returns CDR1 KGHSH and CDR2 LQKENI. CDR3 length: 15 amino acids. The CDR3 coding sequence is TGTGCCAGCTCACCGGGGACAGGGAGTACTCAGCCCCAGCATTTT. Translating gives CASSPGTGSTQPQHF. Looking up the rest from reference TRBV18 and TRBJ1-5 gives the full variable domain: NAGVMQNPRHLVRRRGQEARLRCSPMKGHSHVYWYRQLPEEGLKFMVYLQKENIIDESGMPKERFSAEFPKEGPSILRIQQVVRGDSAAYFCASSPGTGSTQPQHFGDGTRLSIL.

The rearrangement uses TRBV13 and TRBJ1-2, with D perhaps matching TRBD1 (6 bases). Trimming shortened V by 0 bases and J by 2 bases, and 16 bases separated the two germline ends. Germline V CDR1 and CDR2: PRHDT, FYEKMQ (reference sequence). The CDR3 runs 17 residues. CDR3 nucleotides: TGTGCCAGCAGCTTAGGGGGGACACCTTCACTAAACTATGGCTACACCTTC. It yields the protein CASSLGGTPSLNYGYTF.

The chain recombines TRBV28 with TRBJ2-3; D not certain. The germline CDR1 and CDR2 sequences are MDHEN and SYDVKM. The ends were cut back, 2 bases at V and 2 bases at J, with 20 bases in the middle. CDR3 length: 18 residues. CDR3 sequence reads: CASSLPNPQLLITDTQYF. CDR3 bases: TGTGCCAGCAGTTTACCCAACCCGCAACTGCTCATCACAGATACGCAGTATTTT.

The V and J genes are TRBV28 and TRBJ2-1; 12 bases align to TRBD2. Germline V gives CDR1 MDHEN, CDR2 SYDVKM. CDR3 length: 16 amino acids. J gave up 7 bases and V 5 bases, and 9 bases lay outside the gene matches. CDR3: CASSTQLAGGLNEQFF. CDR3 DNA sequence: TGTGCCAGCAGTACCCAACTAGCGGGAGGTCTAAATGAGCAGTTCTTC.

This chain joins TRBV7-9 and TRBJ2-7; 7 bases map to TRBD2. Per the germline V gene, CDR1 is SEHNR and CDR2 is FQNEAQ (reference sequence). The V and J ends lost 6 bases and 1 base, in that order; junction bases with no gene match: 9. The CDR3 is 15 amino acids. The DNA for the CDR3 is TGTGCCAGCAGTCACACCCGGGGGGAGTCCTACGAGCAGTACTTC. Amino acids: CASSHTRGESYEQYF.

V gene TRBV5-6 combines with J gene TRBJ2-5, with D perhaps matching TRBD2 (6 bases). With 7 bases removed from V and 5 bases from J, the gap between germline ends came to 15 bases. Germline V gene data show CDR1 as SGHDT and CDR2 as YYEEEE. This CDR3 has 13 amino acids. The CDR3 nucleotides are TGTGCCAGCTCCTGGGGAGGTAGTGAGACCCAGTACTTC. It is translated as CASSWGGSETQYF.

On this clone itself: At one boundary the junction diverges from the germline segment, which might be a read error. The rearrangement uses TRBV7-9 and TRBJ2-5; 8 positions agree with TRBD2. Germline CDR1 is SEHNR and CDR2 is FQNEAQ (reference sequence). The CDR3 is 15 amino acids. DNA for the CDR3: TGTGCCAGCAGCTTATTAGCGGGGAGACAAGAGGCCCAGTACTTC. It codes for CASSLLAGRQEAQYF.

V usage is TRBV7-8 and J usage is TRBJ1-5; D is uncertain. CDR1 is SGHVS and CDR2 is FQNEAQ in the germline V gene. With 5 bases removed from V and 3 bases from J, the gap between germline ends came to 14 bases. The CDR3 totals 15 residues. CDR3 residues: CASSLRENDNQPQHF. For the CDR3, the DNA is TGTGCCAGCAGCCTACGGGAAAATGACAATCAGCCCCAGCATTTT.

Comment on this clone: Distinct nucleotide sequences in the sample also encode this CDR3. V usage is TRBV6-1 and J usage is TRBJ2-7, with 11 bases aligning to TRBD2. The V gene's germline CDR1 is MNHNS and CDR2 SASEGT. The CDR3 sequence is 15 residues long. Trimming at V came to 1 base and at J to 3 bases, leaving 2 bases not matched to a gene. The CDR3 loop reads CASSEGTSGSYEQYF. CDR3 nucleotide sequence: TGTGCCAGCAGTGAAGGAACTAGCGGGAGCTACGAGCAGTACTTC.

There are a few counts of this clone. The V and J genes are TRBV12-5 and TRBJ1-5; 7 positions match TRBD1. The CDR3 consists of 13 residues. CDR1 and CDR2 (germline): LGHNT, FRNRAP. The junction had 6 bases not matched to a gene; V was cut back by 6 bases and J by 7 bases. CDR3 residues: CASGPTGIQPQHF. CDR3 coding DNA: TGTGCTAGTGGCCCGACAGGGATCCAGCCCCAGCATTTT.

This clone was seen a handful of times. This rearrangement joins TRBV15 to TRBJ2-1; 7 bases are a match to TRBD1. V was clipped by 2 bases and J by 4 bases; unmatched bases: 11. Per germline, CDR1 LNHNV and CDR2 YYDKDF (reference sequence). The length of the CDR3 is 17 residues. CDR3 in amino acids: CATSRRPEGTEYNEQFF. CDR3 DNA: TGTGCCACCAGCAGACGCCCAGAGGGGACAGAGTACAATGAGCAGTTCTTC.

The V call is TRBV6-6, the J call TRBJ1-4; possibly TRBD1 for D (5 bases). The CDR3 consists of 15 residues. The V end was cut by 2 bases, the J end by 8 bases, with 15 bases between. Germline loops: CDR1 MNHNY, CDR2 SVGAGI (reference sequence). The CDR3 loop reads CASSYIRGRSEKLFF. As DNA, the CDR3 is TGTGCCAGCAGTTACATCCGGGGGAGGTCCGAAAAACTGTTTTTT.